This TCR beta chain was retrieved from a study of response to subunit inactivated influenza vaccine. General study results and limits: Authors suggested that a seasonal influenza vaccination recruits few new T cells each time.

Via MiXCR, TCRdb re-called the RT-PCR reads, giving one row per CDR3 protein. This sample has 450,000 to 600,000 distinct CDR3 sequences, with roughly 7.6% found just once. The CDR3 extends over 13 amino acids. Germline V gene data show CDR1 as DFQATT and CDR2 as SNEGSKA (reference sequence). V lost 0 bases and J 4 bases, leaving 9 bases between the germline ends. This clonotype was counted at least ten times. The antigen is not known. The source of this sequence is a man between 45 and 75 years old who received an inactivated influenza vaccine. The V and J genes are TRBV20-1 and TRBJ1-1, with a possible D match to TRBD1 (6 bases). The source was PBMCs from blood, collected 23 to 25 months after vaccination. CDR3 sequence reads: CSAREGASTEAFF. CDR3 DNA sequence: TGCAGTGCTAGAGAGGGGGCGTCCACTGAAGCTTTCTTT.